This TCR beta chain comes out of a study of CD8+ T cells in alopecia areata (dated by TCRdb to 2016 to 2019). Broadly, across the study: The treated patients took part in an open-label pilot trial in which moderate-to-severe alopecia areata was treated with oral tofacitinib at 5 to 10 mg twice daily. For the treated patients, the SALT score, which quantifies what percentage of scalp surface area is affected, served as the measure of disease severity. Scalp clonality was compared across normal scalp (n=4), patchy alopecia areata scalp (n=8), and alopecia totalis/universalis scalp (n=8). RNA was obtained with the PAXgene miRNA kit for fixed scalp, the miRNeasy kit for PBMCs, and the RNeasy kit for mouse skin. Patients stayed on tofacitinib for 6 to 18 months and then had 6 months of follow-up off drug so that delayed response and recurrence could be assessed. Tofacitinib-treated patients had biopsies at baseline and at 4 and 24 weeks of treatment, with a later scalp biopsy in several patients. High-throughput TCRbeta sequencing was used to examine T cell clonal expansion in alopecia areata in both the C3H/HeJ mouse model and human patients. Scalp tissue and sorted CD4+ and CD8+ peripheral blood T cells from patchy and totalis/universalis alopecia areata patients and from healthy controls were covered by human TCRbeta sequencing. immunoSEQ multiplex PCR using 35 Vbeta forward primers and 13 Jbeta reverse primers was used to amplify TCRbeta CDR3 regions. Broader findings and caveats from the paper: The treated cohort was small, with a single nonresponder, so links between baseline CD8+ expansion and response need larger studies. Tofacitinib significantly decreased scalp clonality and the number of expanded CD8+ clones among the top 100 scalp clones. Higher clonality and more expanded CD8+ clones were observed in lesional scalp than in normal scalp, particularly in alopecia totalis/universalis, a finding suggestive of antigenic drive. Unlike mouse skin, where gammadelta T cells dominate, normal human skin contains resident alphabeta T cells that get sequenced too, which complicates analysis of the scalp TCR repertoire. Shared TCR sequences between patients were less evident than in mice, which may be partly attributable to HLA diversity in the patient population. Many expanded lesional clones were found to persist in scalp and blood during tofacitinib treatment, and relapse after treatment cessation may be partly explained by this persistence.

The library came from the immunoSEQ multiplex PCR assay. RNA was extracted from all samples and reverse transcribed into cDNA, which served as template for TCR sequencing. SuperScript III was used for first-strand cDNA synthesis, primed with a 2:1 mix of oligo-dT and random hexamers. Amplification bias was assessed with a synthetic immune receptor repertoire, and residual bias was removed computationally. As for the original processing: Raw reads were preprocessed to remove errors, and CDR3 was defined by IMGT conventions from the conserved cysteine to phenylalanine. Clonality was computed as 1 minus the Shannon entropy, with the entropy normalized by log2 of the number of productive unique TCRs. Scalp TCRbeta sequences were cross-referenced with sorted blood CD4 and CD8 repertoires so that the CD4 or CD8 identity of scalp clones could be inferred. TCRdb took this table from immuneACCESS and kept in-frame rearrangements with V and J called. Such tables lack part of the clones; where checked against another copy, unresolved V genes explain under half of the gap, and the rest is unexplained. The V and J calls and the clone size are those of that table, but D and trimming were determined from the DNA. Across this sample there are roughly 210,000 clones, with 40% to 55% seen only once. The top ten hold around 3% of the sample.

A note on this clone: The antigen it binds to is not known. Per-base quality was not reported, and no clone a single base away is much larger than it.

Reading the label with the study, this specimen's treatment or condition is: oral pan-JAK inhibitor, 5-10 mg twice daily. From alopecia areata patients, peripheral blood was collected along with lesional scalp punch biopsies. PBMCs were isolated by density centrifugation and stained for CD3, CD4 and CD8, after which CD4+ and CD8+ T cells were sorted on a FACSAria. CDR1 is given as SGHRS and CDR2 as YFSETQ, both from the germline V gene. The CDR3 starts with the cysteine, ends with the phenylalanine, and has 17 residues. Only the CDR3 DNA stays, 51 bases, in frame from base 1. V is pruned by 3 bases and J by 5 bases, leaving 10 bases of the junction without a gene match.

Sample: CD4+ T cells sorted from blood, taken at approximately week 36, from a patient treated with tofacitinib. The chain was built from TRBV5-1 and TRBJ2-5; 13 central bases correspond to TRBD2. This TCR was sampled from a human donor with alopecia areata. CDR3 loop: CASSSGTSGMVGETQYF. The sequenced DNA: TGCGCCAGCAGCTCCGGGACTAGCGGGATGGTGGGGGAGACCCAGTACTTC.